Listed below are T cell receptor beta chains from one sample, sequenced in a study of CXCR4 blockade with PD-1 therapy in pancreatic cancer. Clones were sequenced by immunoSEQ multiplex PCR, and TCRdb holds only the in-frame ones, with some missing. Here the sample spans over 15,000 clones, around 70% being singletons. Sequencing was carried out using tumor tissue. These receptors originate from a human donor with pancreatic ductal adenocarcinoma. Each CDR3 is given with its conserved first and last residue. The order of the fields is D gene, V gene, J gene, clone size, CDR3 DNA, CDR3 protein. The D gene is left open where the match is weak. Size values are once, few and many counts, or a class for expanded clones, and some rows have none.

.	TRBV6-4	TRBJ2-2	.	TGTGCCAGCAGTGAAGCCCCTTACGCTGGGAACACCGGGGAGCTGTTTTTT	CASSEAPYAGNTGELFF
.	TRBV5-1	TRBJ2-7	.	TGCGCCAGCAGCTTGCGAGCAGGGTTCACCTACGAGCAGTACTTC	CASSLRAGFTYEQYF
TRBD1	TRBV28	TRBJ1-1	.	TGTGCCAGCAGTTTCCGGACAGGGATATTGAACACTGAAGCTTTCTTT	CASSFRTGILNTEAFF
TRBD1	TRBV6-8	TRBJ1-1	.	TGTGCCAGCAGGGGGGACAGTAACACTGAAGCTTTCTTT	CASRGDSNTEAFF
.	TRBV19	TRBJ2-1	.	TGTGCCACCTCCCAGACGGATGAGCAGTTCTTC	CATSQTDEQFF
.	TRBV30	TRBJ1-2	.	TGTGCCTGGAGTGTACGTCGGCAGGGCTATGGCTACACCTTC	CAWSVRRQGYGYTF
.	TRBV29-1	TRBJ1-1	.	TGCAGCGTCGTTTGGACGGGGAGTGTAGGGACTGAAGCTTTCTTT	CSVVWTGSVGTEAFF
TRBD1	TRBV18	TRBJ1-2	.	TGTGCCAGCTCACCAAAGTGGCAGGGGGCACCCCTTCGGGATGGCTACACCTTC	CASSPKWQGAPLRDGYTF
.	TRBV19	TRBJ2-2	.	TGTGCCAGTAGTGAAACAGGCCTGGGGGAGCTGTTTTTT	CASSETGLGELFF
TRBD1	TRBV29-1	TRBJ1-1	.	TGCAGCGCCCTGGGTAGGCTTACAGGGGAGGCTGAAGCTTTCTTT	CSALGRLTGEAEAFF
.	TRBV28	TRBJ2-7	.	TGTGCCAGCAGCCCCTTAGGGTGGGAGCAGTACTTC	CASSPLGWEQYF
TRBD1	TRBV18	TRBJ1-5	once	TGTGCCAGCTCACCACTCCCGACAGGGGAGCCCCAGCATTTT	CASSPLPTGEPQHF
.	TRBV19	TRBJ1-1	few	TGTGCCAGTAACCAGGGAGGGGAGACTGAAGCTTTCTTT	CASNQGGETEAFF
TRBD1	TRBV28	TRBJ1-5	.	TGTGCCAGCAGTTCCCTGGACAGGAAGGGTCAGCCCCAGCATTTT	CASSSLDRKGQPQHF
.	TRBV28	TRBJ2-7	once	TGTGCCAGCAGTTTTTGGCCCAACGAGCAGTACTTC	CASSFWPNEQYF
TRBD1	TRBV29-1	TRBJ2-5	once	TGCAGCGTTGGGACAGGGGGCGAGGAGACCCAGTACTTC	CSVGTGGEETQYF
.	TRBV18	TRBJ1-2	.	TGTGCCAGCTCACCATCCAACGGGGGAGGACATGGCTACACCTTC	CASSPSNGGGHGYTF
.	TRBV14	TRBJ2-4	.	TGTGCCAGCAGCCAAGGGAGGGCTTCCAAAAACATTCAGTACTTC	CASSQGRASKNIQYF
.	TRBV28	TRBJ1-6	few	TGTGCCAGCACCCTGTGGGGGGCTAATTCACCCCTCCACTTT	CASTLWGANSPLHF
TRBD1	TRBV19	TRBJ2-3	.	TGTGCCAGTAGTATAGCTGGACAGGGATTTCCCCCCCCCACAGATACGCAGTATTTT	CASSIAGQGFPPPTDTQYF
.	TRBV19	TRBJ1-2	.	TGTGCCAGTAGTATAGTCGGCGGGGCCGATGGCTACACCTTC	CASSIVGGADGYTF
.	TRBV29-1	TRBJ2-7	few	TGCAGCGTTGTGGATTCGGTGGGGACCAACTACGAGCAGTACTTC	CSVVDSVGTNYEQYF
TRBD2	TRBV28	TRBJ2-1	.	TGTGCCAGCAGACGACTAGCGGGGGCTTACAATGAGCAGTTCTTC	CASRRLAGAYNEQFF
TRBD1	TRBV30	TRBJ1-6	.	TGTGCCTGGAGTGAGGGGGCCTCTAATTCACCCCTCCACTTT	CAWSEGASNSPLHF
.	TRBV6-8	TRBJ1-2	.	TGTGCCAGCAGTGGCGAGGGGAAGCGGGCCTATGGCTACACCTTC	CASSGEGKRAYGYTF
.	TRBV29-1	TRBJ2-5	.	TGCAGCGTGTATCAGCTAGCGCTCCAAGAGACCCAGTACTTC	CSVYQLALQETQYF
.	TRBV12-1	TRBJ1-6	.	TGTGCCAGCAGCTTTGAGGGCAGGCTTTCACCCCTCCACTTT	CASSFEGRLSPLHF
TRBD1	TRBV29-1	TRBJ1-1	.	TGCAGCGCAGCTGCCGGGACAGTGAACACTGAAGCTTTCTTT	CSAAAGTVNTEAFF
.	TRBV18	TRBJ1-4	.	TGTGCCAGCTCACCGGGGTTTGCAACTAATGAAAAACTGTTTTTT	CASSPGFATNEKLFF
.	TRBV9	TRBJ2-7	few	TGTGCCAGCAGTGAAGGTGCAGGGTTAACCTACGAGCAGTACTTC	CASSEGAGLTYEQYF
TRBD1	TRBV28	TRBJ1-1	.	TGTGCCAGCAGCAAACGAACAGGGGAATTCACTGAAGCTTTCTTT	CASSKRTGEFTEAFF
TRBD1	TRBV30	TRBJ2-2	.	TGTGCCTGTCCAGGGGGCGCAGGGACCGGGGAGCTGTTTTTT	CACPGGAGTGELFF
TRBD1	TRBV30	TRBJ2-5	.	TGTGCCTGGAGTCTCCAAAGGACAGGGCTAGAGACCCAGTACTTC	CAWSLQRTGLETQYF
.	TRBV6-8	TRBJ2-6	.	TGTGCCAGCAGTCTGGACATTAGCTCTGGGGCCAACGTCCTGACTTTC	CASSLDISSGANVLTF
.	TRBV7-6	TRBJ1-2	.	TGTGCCAGCAGCTTGTTGTTAGGGGCTAACTATGGCTACACCTTC	CASSLLLGANYGYTF
.	TRBV29-1	TRBJ2-3	once	TGCAGCGTCGGACGCTCACCGGGACTGCGAGGCACAGATACGCAGTATTTT	CSVGRSPGLRGTDTQYF
.	TRBV12-5	TRBJ2-3	once	TGTGCTAGTGGTTTGGTAACAGGCGGGACAGATACGCAGTATTTT	CASGLVTGGTDTQYF
.	TRBV12-5	TRBJ2-1	.	TGTGCTAGTGGTTTAGGGGGCTACAATGAGCAGTTCTTC	CASGLGGYNEQFF
.	TRBV19	TRBJ2-3	.	TGTGCCAGTAGACCTTCCGGCACAGATACGCAGTATTTT	CASRPSGTDTQYF